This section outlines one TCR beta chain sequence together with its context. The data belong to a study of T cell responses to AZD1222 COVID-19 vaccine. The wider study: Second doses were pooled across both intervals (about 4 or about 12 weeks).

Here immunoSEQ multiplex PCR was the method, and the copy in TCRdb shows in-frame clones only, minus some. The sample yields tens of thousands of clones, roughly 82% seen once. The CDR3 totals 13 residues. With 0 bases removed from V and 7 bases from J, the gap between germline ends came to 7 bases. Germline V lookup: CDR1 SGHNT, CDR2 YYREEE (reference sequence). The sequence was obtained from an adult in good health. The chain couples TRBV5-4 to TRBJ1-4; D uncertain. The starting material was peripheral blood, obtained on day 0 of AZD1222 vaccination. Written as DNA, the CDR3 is TGTGCCAGCAGCTTGGATCTGGGTGAAAAACTGTTTTTT. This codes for CASSLDLGEKLFF.